Below are 19 T cell receptor beta chains sequenced from a single sample in a study of blood T cell repertoires in COVID-19. Clones were sequenced by immunoSEQ multiplex PCR, and TCRdb holds only the in-frame ones, with some missing. Here the sample spans approximately 160,000 clones, 80% to 90% being singletons. Sequenced: PBMCs or T cells enriched from blood (not recorded which). Every receptor here comes from a man aged 50 or older who had recovered from COVID-19.

The CDR3 DNA is TGTGCCAGCACCCCCCCGGGACTAGTAGGTCGCGCGCAGTATTTT. This translates into CASTPPGLVGRAQYF. V usage is TRBV7-2 and J usage is TRBJ2-3; TRBD2 matches at 8 bases. Germline values: CDR1 SGHTA, CDR2 FQGNSA. The CDR3 covers 15 residues. The ends lost 7 bases at V and 10 bases at J; junction bases unmatched: 16.

This clone was seen just once. This chain links TRBV2 with TRBJ2-7, with 10 positions matching TRBD1. Germline V gene data show CDR1 as SNHLY and CDR2 as FYNNEI. V was pared by 5 bases and J by 2 bases, with 6 bases of the junction left unmatched. This CDR3 has 15 amino acids. CDR3 loop: CASSQPGTGAYEQYF. DNA of the CDR3: TGTGCCAGCAGTCAGCCCGGGACAGGGGCCTACGAGCAGTACTTC.

The V call is TRBV23-1, the J call TRBJ2-3; TRBD2 is a possible D gene (5 bases). Being an ORF, TRBV23-1 has a function that is uncertain. V dropped 11 bases and J dropped 4 bases, with 13 bases sitting between them. This CDR3 has 12 residues. CDR3 DNA: TGCGCCTTGGAGGACGGAGCAGATACGCAGTATTTT. This translates into CALEDGADTQYF.

This chain joins TRBV4-3 and TRBJ2-7; 10 bases line up with TRBD1. Germline V gene sequence: CDR1 LGHNA, CDR2 YSLEER. This CDR3 comprises 14 residues. Unmatched junction bases numbered 5, after V lost 5 bases and J lost 4 bases. The CDR3 nucleotides are TGCGCCAGCAGCGTCGGGACAGGGGCGTACGAGCAGTACTTC. Encoded protein: CASSVGTGAYEQYF.

V is TRBV9 and J is TRBJ1-6; TRBD1 is a possible D gene (5 bases). CDR1 is SGDLS, CDR2 YYNGEE, per germline. Trimming removed 2 bases at V and 8 bases at J, with 11 bases between. The CDR3 consists of 14 residues. The DNA of the CDR3 is TGTGCCAGCAGCGTCACCGACAGCTATTCACCCCTCCACTTT. Protein: CASSVTDSYSPLHF.

The chain uses TRBV19 and TRBJ1-4; 10 positions match TRBD1. Trimming took 4 bases from V and 9 from J; bases not matched to a gene: 8. This CDR3 region has 15 residues. Germline V gene lookup returns CDR1 LNHDA and CDR2 SQIVND (reference sequence). The CDR3 bases are TGTGCCAGTAGTAAAGCCGGGACAGGGGACCAAAAACTGTTTTTT. The encoded protein is CASSKAGTGDQKLFF.

This clone has more than one count but fewer than ten. The chain couples TRBV19 to TRBJ1-3; TRBD1 is a possible D gene (6 bases). The CDR3 runs to 14 residues. Germline values: CDR1 LNHDA, CDR2 SQIVND (reference sequence). The germline V and J ends were trimmed by 7 bases and 0 bases, with 10 bases remaining between them. The CDR3 nucleotides read TGTGCCAGTACCAGAGGGGGCTCTGGAAACACCATATATTTT. Protein product: CASTRGGSGNTIYF.

The table lists this clone with a few counts. V usage is TRBV18 and J usage is TRBJ1-1; D may be TRBD1 (6 bases). Germline V lookup: CDR1 KGHSH, CDR2 LQKENI. The V end was cut by 2 bases, the J end by 4 bases, with 14 bases between. This CDR3 comprises 15 residues. CDR3 in amino acids: CASSPGGGWGTEAFF. The CDR3 nucleotides are TGTGCCAGCTCACCAGGGGGGGGCTGGGGCACTGAAGCTTTCTTT.

The chain combines TRBV15 with TRBJ2-5; TRBD2 matches 11 bases. The CDR3 sequence is 16 residues long. V lost 5 bases to trimming and J lost 4 bases; unmatched junction nucleotides: 9. Germline V CDR1 and CDR2: LNHNV, YYDKDF (reference sequence). The CDR3 is CATSSRTSGRGETQYF. The CDR3 bases are TGTGCCACCAGCTCTCGGACTAGCGGGCGGGGAGAGACCCAGTACTTC.

The rearrangement links TRBV4-1 to TRBJ2-2; TRBD2 agrees at 11 bases. V dropped 4 bases and J dropped 10; count of bases not matched to a gene: 8. The germline gives CDR1 MGHRA, CDR2 YSYEKL. The CDR3 covers 15 residues. The CDR3 reads CASSPIAGGLEELFF. The CDR3 coding sequence is TGCGCCAGCAGCCCGATAGCGGGGGGGCTGGAGGAGCTGTTTTTT.

V gene TRBV30 combines with J gene TRBJ1-2; 7 nucleotides match TRBD1. V trimming: 0 bases; J trimming: 12 bases; junction bases outside the gene matches: 7. CDR3 size: 12 residues. Germline V CDR1 and CDR2: GTSNPN, SVGIG (reference sequence). CDR3 loop: CAWSVMRGPHTF. The CDR3 DNA reads as TGTGCCTGGAGTGTAATGAGGGGGCCCCACACCTTC.

This clone was picked up a small number of times. V usage is TRBV4-1 and J usage is TRBJ2-2; 9 positions match TRBD1. Germline V gene sequence: CDR1 MGHRA, CDR2 YSYEKL. V was clipped by 4 bases and J by 6 bases; unmatched bases: 9. The CDR3 covers 16 residues. CDR3 in DNA: TGCGCCAGCAGCCCGGACAGGGGCGCGGGTTCCGGGGAGCTGTTTTTT. Protein sequence: CASSPDRGAGSGELFF.

The chain recombines TRBV29-1 with TRBJ2-1, with 14 nucleotides matching TRBD2. The CDR3 spans 13 residues. Trimming took 4 bases from V and 8 from J; bases not matched to a gene: 1. CDR1 is SQVTM and CDR2 is ANQGSEA in the germline V gene. CDR3 bases: TGCAGCGTTGGGACTAGCGGGGGGTATGAGCAGTTCTTC. This translates into CSVGTSGGYEQFF.

This clone has a handful of counts. One end of the junction does not line up with germline, which may come from a read error. The CDR3 loop is CASSEEPSGFNNEQFF. Here the CDR3 DNA reads TGTGCCAGCAGCGAAGAGCCTAGCGGGTTTAACAATGAGCAGTTCTTC. This rearrangement joins TRBV2 to TRBJ2-1, with 8 bases that match TRBD2. The CDR3 length is 16 residues. Germline V gene sequence: CDR1 SNHLY, CDR2 FYNNEI. The full variable domain, with the rest looked up from reference TRBV2 and TRBJ2-1, is EPEVTQTPSHQVTQMGQEVILRCVPISNHLYFYWYRQILGQKVEFLVSFYNNEISEKSEIFDDQFSVERPDGSNFTLKIRSTKLEDSAMYFCASSEEPSGFNNEQFFGPGTRLTVL.

The V call is TRBV6-2 or TRBV6-3, the J call TRBJ1-5, with a weak D call TRBD1 (5 bases). Germline CDR1 and CDR2: MNHEY and SVGEGT. The CDR3 sequence is 13 residues long. Trimming took off 3 bases at V and 7 bases at J, with 10 bases between the two ends. The CDR3 region is CASSYGARQPQHF. CDR3 coding DNA: TGTGCCAGCAGTTATGGGGCGAGGCAGCCCCAGCATTTT.

The rearrangement joins TRBV5-6 to TRBJ2-1, with 12 bases aligning to TRBD2. The CDR3 consists of 17 residues. After removal of 4 bases from V and 0 bases from J, the junction contained 5 bases not matched to a gene. Looked up from germline, CDR1 is SGHDT and CDR2 is YYEEEE. The DNA for the CDR3 is TGTGCCAGCAGCAACGGACTAGCGGGGAGCTCCTACAATGAGCAGTTCTTC. It codes for CASSNGLAGSSYNEQFF.

This clone has a single count. The gene calls are TRBV7-9 and TRBJ2-7; 12 bases map to TRBD2. With V trimmed by 3 bases and J by 9 bases, 6 bases remained unmatched. The CDR3 is 14 residues long. Germline values: CDR1 SEHNR, CDR2 FQNEAQ (reference sequence). CDR3 protein: CASSFRTSGEVQYF. The DNA for the CDR3 is TGTGCCAGCAGCTTCCGGACTAGCGGGGAGGTGCAGTACTTC.

The chain links TRBV6-5 to TRBJ2-2; D unclear. The length of the CDR3 is 14 residues. Germline CDR1 reads MNHEY; CDR2 reads SVGAGI. The V and J ends lost 6 bases and 2 bases respectively, with 10 bases between them. CDR3 protein: CASRAPVNTGELFF. The CDR3 DNA is TGTGCCAGCAGGGCCCCAGTAAACACCGGGGAGCTGTTTTTT.

The chain's CDR3 is CASRRTGRNTEAFF. The CDR3 DNA follows: TGTGCCAGTAGGAGGACAGGGAGGAACACTGAAGCTTTCTTT. The chain combines TRBV19 with TRBJ1-1; TRBD1 agrees at 8 bases. The ends lost 6 bases at V and 1 base at J; junction bases unmatched: 4. This CDR3 is built from 14 residues. CDR1 LNHDA and CDR2 SQIVND come from the germline V gene (reference sequence).